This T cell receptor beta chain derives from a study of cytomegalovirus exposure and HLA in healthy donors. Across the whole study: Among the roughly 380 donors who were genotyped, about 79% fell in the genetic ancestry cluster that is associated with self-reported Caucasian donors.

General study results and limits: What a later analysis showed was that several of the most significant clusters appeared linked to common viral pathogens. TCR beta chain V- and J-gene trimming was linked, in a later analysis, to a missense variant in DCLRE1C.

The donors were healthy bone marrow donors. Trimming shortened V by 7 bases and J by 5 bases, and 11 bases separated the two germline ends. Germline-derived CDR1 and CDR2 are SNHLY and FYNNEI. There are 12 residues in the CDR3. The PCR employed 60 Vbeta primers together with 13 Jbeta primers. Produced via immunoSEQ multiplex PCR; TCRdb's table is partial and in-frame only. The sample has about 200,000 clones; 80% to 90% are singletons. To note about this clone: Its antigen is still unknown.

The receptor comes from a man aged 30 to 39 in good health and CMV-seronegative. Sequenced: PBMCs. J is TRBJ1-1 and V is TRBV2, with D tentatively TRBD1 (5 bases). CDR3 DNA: TGTGCCAGCATTCCAGGGCGAACTGAAGCTTTCTTT. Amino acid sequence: CASIPGRTEAFF.